This paragraph reports one T cell receptor beta chain. This entry comes from a study of blood T cell repertoires in COVID-19. Study-wide background: There were acute and convalescent COVID-19 samples, and they came from the United States, Italy and Spain.

CDR1 and CDR2 from the germline V gene are SQVTM and ANQGSEA. The CDR3 is 13 residues long. V was clipped by 6 bases and J by 6 bases, with 15 bases between them. Per the original data handling: How many nucleated cells were present was estimated from reference gene primer amplification. Clones were read by immunoSEQ multiplex PCR, and TCRdb kept only the in-frame ones, dropping some. The V and J calls and clone size were taken over from that table, and D and trimming were inferred from the DNA. The sample records over 200,000 clones, around 80% being singletons. Sample: peripheral blood. The sequence came from a man aged 40-49 years with acute or convalescent COVID-19. The chain is built from TRBV29-1 and TRBJ2-1; tentatively, D is TRBD2 (9 bases). This CDR3 is CSVASGTGNEQFF. In DNA form, the CDR3 reads TGCAGCGTCGCTAGCGGGACAGGCAATGAGCAGTTCTTC.